The 32 T cell receptor beta chains below were found in one sample sequenced in a study of blood T cell repertoires in COVID-19. Data came from immunoSEQ multiplex PCR; TCRdb stores just in-frame clones and leaves some out. The sample holds around 72,000 clones, roughly 87% seen once. Input material: peripheral blood. Every receptor here comes from a man aged 45 to 65 with acute or convalescent COVID-19.

This clone appeared a few times. The rearrangement uses TRBV9 and TRBJ2-7; possible D gene TRBD1, 6 bases. Trimming shortened V by 4 bases and J by 3 bases, and 17 bases separated the two germline ends. CDR1 and CDR2 from the germline V gene are SGDLS and YYNGEE. The length of the CDR3 is 15 residues. CDR3 loop: CASSLTRGPYYEQYF. For the CDR3, the DNA is TGTGCCAGCAGCTTAACCAGGGGACCCTACTACGAGCAGTACTTC. The variable domain in full, with the rest retrieved from reference TRBV9 and TRBJ2-7, is DSGVTQTPKHLITATGQRVTLRCSPRSGDLSVYWYQQSLDQGLQFLIQYYNGEERAKGNILERFSAQQFPDLHSELNLSSLELGDSALYFCASSLTRGPYYEQYFGPGTRLTVT.

The gene calls are TRBV11-2 and TRBJ1-4, with D unclear. Germline V gene sequence: CDR1 SGHAT, CDR2 FQNNGV. This CDR3 is 13 amino acids long. The V end lost 3 bases, the J end lost 7 bases, and 9 bases lay between the germline ends. CDR3 in amino acids: CASSLPGGEKLFF. DNA of the CDR3: TGTGCCAGCAGCTTGCCGGGAGGTGAAAAACTGTTTTTT.

Only one count was recorded for this clone. The V gene is TRBV4-1, the J gene TRBJ1-5; D may be TRBD1 (6 bases). Trimming removed 2 bases at V and 0 bases at J, with 8 bases between. Germline CDR1 and CDR2: MGHRA and YSYEKL. The CDR3 contains 15 residues. The CDR3, as DNA: TGCGCCAGCAGCCAACTACAGGGTAGCAATCAGCCCCAGCATTTT. As protein: CASSQLQGSNQPQHF.

The V and J genes are TRBV28 and TRBJ2-1; 16 bases fit TRBD2. V trimming: 7 bases; J trimming: 2 bases; junction bases outside the gene matches: 11. The CDR3 contains 19 residues. Germline assignment: CDR1 MDHEN and CDR2 SYDVKM. CDR3 loop: CASTGTSGGAKSPYNEQFF. The CDR3 region has the DNA TGTGCCAGCACCGGGACTAGCGGGGGGGCTAAGTCTCCCTACAATGAGCAGTTCTTC.

The CDR3 is CASSVGAGPGGLGETQYF. CDR3 nucleotide sequence: TGTGCCAGCAGTGTTGGCGCGGGACCGGGGGGCCTTGGGGAGACCCAGTACTTC. This chain joins TRBV2 and TRBJ2-5, with a weak D call TRBD2 (7 bases). In germline, CDR1 is SNHLY, CDR2 FYNNEI. Trimming removed 4 bases from V and 5 bases from J, with 26 bases in between. This CDR3 is built from 18 residues.

The chain is built from TRBV5-1 and TRBJ2-3; TRBD1 aligns across 9 bases. Germline CDR1 is SGHRS and CDR2 is YFSETQ. The CDR3 has 13 amino acids. Germline trimming cut 8 bases from V and 3 bases from J; bases unmatched to any gene: 4. This CDR3 reads CASRQGETDTQYF. The CDR3, as DNA: TGCGCCAGTCGACAGGGGGAAACAGATACGCAGTATTTT.

This chain uses TRBV10-3 with TRBJ1-5; TRBD1 might be the D (6 bases). Germline-derived CDR1 and CDR2 are ENHRY and SYGVKD. V lost 6 bases and J 5 bases, leaving 17 bases between the germline ends. The CDR3 has 15 residues. In nucleotides, the CDR3 is TGTGCCATCAGGGAATCGGGGGGGCTGTATCAGCCCCAGCATTTT. This sequence encodes CAIRESGGLYQPQHF.

J is TRBJ2-5 and V is TRBV7-9; D uncertain. This CDR3 is 13 amino acids long. The germline V and J ends were trimmed by 4 bases and 2 bases, with 8 bases remaining between them. Germline CDR1 and CDR2: SEHNR and FQNEAQ (reference sequence). The CDR3 region is CASSYEAQETQYF. DNA of the CDR3: TGTGCCAGCAGCTACGAGGCACAAGAGACCCAGTACTTC.

The chain employs TRBV6-5 and TRBJ1-3; D gene unclear. The germline gives CDR1 MNHEY, CDR2 SVGAGI. Trimming left V 6 bases short and J 0 bases short, with 6 bases between. The CDR3 has 13 amino acids. CDR3 nucleotide sequence: TGTGCCAGCAGGCCCAGCTCTGGAAACACCATATATTTT. This sequence encodes CASRPSSGNTIYF.

This clone occurred many times. V is TRBV4-2 and J is TRBJ2-1, with D maybe TRBD2 (6 bases). Trimming cost V 1 base and J 2 bases, with 12 bases left between them. Germline CDR1 reads LGHNA; CDR2 reads YNFKEQ. The CDR3 has 16 residues. CDR3 residues: CASSQAGGEAYNEQFF. In nucleotides, the CDR3 is TGTGCCAGCAGCCAAGCTGGTGGGGAGGCCTACAATGAGCAGTTCTTC.

The CDR3 loop is CATRPGGAYYGYTF. The CDR3 bases are TGTGCCACCCGGCCAGGGGGCGCGTACTATGGCTACACCTTC. The V and J genes are TRBV19 and TRBJ1-2; 8 bases fit TRBD1. This CDR3 comprises 14 residues. Germline V gene lookup returns CDR1 LNHDA and CDR2 SQIVND (reference sequence). Losses at the gene ends were 10 bases for V and 3 bases for J; bases not matched to a gene: 10.

This clone has a single count. The chain links TRBV4-2 to TRBJ2-3; TRBD2 matches at 9 bases. The ends lost 2 bases at V and 5 bases at J; junction bases unmatched: 8. The CDR3 covers 16 residues. Germline V lookup: CDR1 LGHNA, CDR2 YNFKEQ. The CDR3 DNA sequence: TGTGCCAGCAGCCAACCCGGCGGGGGGGCCGAAGATACGCAGTATTTT. As protein: CASSQPGGGAEDTQYF.

Turning to this clone: One end of the junction fails to match germline, which may point to a read error. The chain uses TRBV19 and TRBJ1-5; 8 positions agree with TRBD1. The CDR3 extends over 13 amino acids. In germline, CDR1 is LNHDA, CDR2 SQIVND (reference sequence). This CDR3 reads CASSIDQGALLNF. The CDR3 bases are TGTGCCAGTAGTATAGATCAGGGGGCCCTATTGAATTTT.

This rearrangement joins TRBV24-1 to TRBJ1-3, with D perhaps matching TRBD1 (6 bases). Germline CDR1 reads KGHDR; CDR2 reads SFDVKD. This CDR3 contains 18 residues. Between the trimmed V and J ends, which lost 5 bases and 0 bases, there was a span of 19 bases. The chain's CDR3 is CATSGSFRTAYSGNTIYF. The CDR3 DNA reads TGTGCCACCAGTGGATCGTTCCGGACAGCTTACTCTGGAAACACCATATATTTT.

This rearrangement joins TRBV19 to TRBJ1-2, with 8 bases aligning to TRBD1. The CDR3 is 16 amino acids. V dropped 3 bases and J dropped 4; count of bases not matched to a gene: 10. CDR1 is LNHDA and CDR2 is SQIVND in the germline V gene (reference sequence). The CDR3 reads CASSISGTGALYGYTF. The CDR3 DNA reads as TGTGCCAGTAGTATCAGTGGGACAGGAGCCCTCTATGGCTACACCTTC.

The chain uses TRBV6-5 and TRBJ1-2, with D perhaps matching TRBD1 (5 bases). Germline V CDR1 and CDR2: MNHEY, SVGAGI. The CDR3 extends over 12 amino acids. The germline V and J ends were trimmed by 7 bases and 4 bases, with 10 bases remaining between them. CDR3 coding DNA: TGTGCCAGCAAGACGGACACCTATGGCTACACCTTC. Translating gives CASKTDTYGYTF.

CDR3 region: CAIGGATGVPTSTDTQYF. The CDR3 DNA reads as TGTGCCATCGGAGGAGCGACAGGTGTTCCCACTAGCACAGATACGCAGTATTTT. V and J are TRBV10-3 and TRBJ2-3; a weak D match, TRBD1 (6 bases). Germline-derived CDR1 and CDR2 are ENHRY and SYGVKD. The CDR3 runs to 18 residues. V gave up 8 bases and J gave up 0 bases, with 24 bases separating them.

The chain combines TRBV24-1 with TRBJ2-2, with TRBD2 matching 9 bases. The CDR3 is 16 residues long. Germline lookup yields CDR1 KGHDR and CDR2 SFDVKD. Germline trimming cut 4 bases from V and 2 bases from J; bases unmatched to any gene: 4. CDR3 DNA sequence: TGTGCCACCAGTGACCAGGGACTAGCCAACACCGGGGAGCTGTTTTTT. Amino acids: CATSDQGLANTGELFF.

This chain connects TRBV5-1 to TRBJ2-3, with 9 bases identical to TRBD2. CDR1 and CDR2 from the germline V gene are SGHRS and YFSETQ. The CDR3 runs to 17 residues. V was clipped by 1 base and J by 4 bases; unmatched bases: 10. The CDR3 region has the DNA TGCGCCAGCAGCTTGCCCAACACCGGGACTAGCTCAGATACGCAGTATTTT. Amino acid sequence: CASSLPNTGTSSDTQYF.

The chain joins TRBV3-1 (or the pseudogene TRBV3-2) to TRBJ2-5, with D maybe TRBD1 (5 bases). Germline V lookup: CDR1 LGHDT, CDR2 YNNKEL (reference sequence). The CDR3 runs 13 residues. V was pared by 0 bases and J by 5 bases, with 7 bases between. CDR3 sequence: CASSQDRVETQYF. The CDR3 DNA is TGTGCCAGCAGCCAAGACAGGGTGGAGACCCAGTACTTC.

The chain couples TRBV6-4 to TRBJ2-7; the D gene is possibly TRBD2 (5 bases). Between the trimmed V and J ends, which lost 2 bases and 5 bases, there was a span of 7 bases. CDR1 and CDR2 from the germline V gene are MRHNA and SNTAGT. The CDR3 runs 12 residues. CDR3 amino acids: CASSDPADEQYF. CDR3 bases: TGTGCCAGCAGTGACCCAGCGGACGAGCAGTACTTC.

The rearrangement links TRBV6-5 to TRBJ2-7; 9 bases match TRBD1. The CDR3 contains 14 residues. Germline V lookup: CDR1 MNHEY, CDR2 SVGAGI. J was trimmed by 0 bases and V by 7 bases; bases with no gene match: 4. CDR3: CASKGQGISYEQYF. In nucleotides, the CDR3 is TGTGCCAGCAAAGGACAGGGGATCTCCTACGAGCAGTACTTC.

The chain has TRBV30 and TRBJ2-5; 8 nucleotides match TRBD1. J was trimmed by 1 base and V by 3 bases; bases with no gene match: 1. The CDR3 has 13 residues. Germline values: CDR1 GTSNPN, CDR2 SVGIG (reference sequence). The CDR3 region has the DNA TGTGCCTGGAGCGGACAGGGCCAAGAGACCCAGTACTTC. This gives the protein CAWSGQGQETQYF.

This chain links TRBV14 with TRBJ2-7; D is perhaps TRBD1 (6 bases). Germline V gene sequence: CDR1 SGHDN, CDR2 FVKESK. Between the trimmed V and J ends, which lost 5 bases and 7 bases, there was a span of 15 bases. CDR3 length equals 13 residues. CDR3 residues: CASSNWDTGEQYF. CDR3 DNA sequence: TGTGCCAGCAGCAACTGGGACACCGGGGAGCAGTACTTC.

This chain uses TRBV3-1 (or the pseudogene TRBV3-2) with TRBJ1-2; 11 nucleotides line up with TRBD1. The germline CDR1 and CDR2 sequences are LGHDT and YNNKEL (reference sequence). CDR3 size: 16 residues. J lost 3 bases, V lost 1 base, and 4 bases had no gene match. In DNA, the CDR3 is TGTGCCAGCAGCCAAGGTCGGACAGGGGGCTACTATGGCTACACCTTC. Its translation: CASSQGRTGGYYGYTF.

The J gene is TRBJ1-5, the V gene TRBV5-5; D is undetermined. The CDR3 is 13 residues long. The V gene lost 4 bases and the J gene lost 4 bases, with 9 bases spanning the gap. Germline V gene sequence: CDR1 SGHKS, CDR2 YYEKEE (reference sequence). The CDR3 reads CASSLDINQPQHF. The CDR3 bases are TGTGCCAGCAGCCTCGACATAAATCAGCCCCAGCATTTT.

This clone was observed a handful of times. This chain links TRBV15 with TRBJ2-1, with a tentative D call TRBD2 (5 bases). The CDR3 runs 16 residues. Germline assignment: CDR1 LNHNV and CDR2 YYDKDF (reference sequence). V was shortened by 2 bases and J by 5 bases, with 16 bases between the two germline ends. The CDR3 nucleotides read TGTGCCACCAGCAGAAAGTGGGAACTAGGAAACAATGAGCAGTTCTTC. This codes for CATSRKWELGNNEQFF.

This clone was detected a few times. The V gene is TRBV5-1, the J gene TRBJ2-7; D may be TRBD1 (7 bases). This CDR3 is built from 14 residues. The germline V gene has CDR1 SGHRS and CDR2 YFSETQ. V was cut by 4 bases and J by 3 bases, with 14 bases left in between. CDR3 sequence reads: CASSGNRGLYEQYF. In nucleotides, the CDR3 is TGCGCCAGCAGCGGAAACAGGGGACTCTACGAGCAGTACTTC. Together with reference TRBV5-1 and TRBJ2-7, the CDR3 gives the full variable domain: KAGVTQTPRYLIKTRGQQVTLSCSPISGHRSVSWYQQTPGQGLQFLFEYFSETQRNKGNFPGRFSGRQFSNSRSEMNVSTLELGDSALYLCASSGNRGLYEQYFGPGTRLTVT.

The V call is TRBV12-3 or TRBV12-4, the J call TRBJ2-3, with 11 bases matching TRBD2. V dropped 4 bases and J dropped 14; count of bases not matched to a gene: 8. This CDR3 contains 13 residues. The chain's CDR3 is CASSSGLAGGLYF. Written as DNA, the CDR3 is TGTGCCAGCAGTTCTGGTCTAGCGGGGGGACTGTATTTT.

The gene calls are TRBV19 and TRBJ2-1; a weak D match, TRBD2 (5 bases). The CDR3 covers 14 residues. V was cut by 8 bases and J by 0 bases, with 11 bases left in between. Germline V gene lookup returns CDR1 LNHDA and CDR2 SQIVND (reference sequence). CDR3 region: CASESGGSYNEQFF. CDR3 coding DNA: TGTGCCAGTGAAAGTGGAGGCTCCTACAATGAGCAGTTCTTC.

The chain is built from TRBV19 and TRBJ1-2; 10 positions agree with TRBD1. Germline V lookup: CDR1 LNHDA, CDR2 SQIVND (reference sequence). Trimming removed 7 bases from V and 8 bases from J; junction bases left unmatched: 10. The CDR3 is 14 residues long. The CDR3 is CASIDRGPVRGYTF. CDR3 DNA sequence: TGTGCCAGTATCGACAGGGGGCCCGTTCGAGGCTACACCTTC. Looking up the rest from reference TRBV19 and TRBJ1-2 gives the full variable domain: DGGITQSPKYLFRKEGQNVTLSCEQNLNHDAMYWYRQDPGQGLRLIYYSQIVNDFQKGDIAEGYSVSREKKESFPLTVTSAQKNPTAFYLCASIDRGPVRGYTFGSGTRLTVV.

The rearrangement uses TRBV27 and TRBJ1-1; 9 bases map to TRBD1. V gave up 6 bases and J gave up 5 bases; unmatched junction bases: 4. Germline CDR1 MNHEY, CDR2 SMNVEV (reference sequence). CDR3 length equals 13 residues. CDR3 coding DNA: TGTGCCAGCAGAGAAGGACAGGGGACTGAAGCTTTCTTT. As protein: CASREGQGTEAFF.